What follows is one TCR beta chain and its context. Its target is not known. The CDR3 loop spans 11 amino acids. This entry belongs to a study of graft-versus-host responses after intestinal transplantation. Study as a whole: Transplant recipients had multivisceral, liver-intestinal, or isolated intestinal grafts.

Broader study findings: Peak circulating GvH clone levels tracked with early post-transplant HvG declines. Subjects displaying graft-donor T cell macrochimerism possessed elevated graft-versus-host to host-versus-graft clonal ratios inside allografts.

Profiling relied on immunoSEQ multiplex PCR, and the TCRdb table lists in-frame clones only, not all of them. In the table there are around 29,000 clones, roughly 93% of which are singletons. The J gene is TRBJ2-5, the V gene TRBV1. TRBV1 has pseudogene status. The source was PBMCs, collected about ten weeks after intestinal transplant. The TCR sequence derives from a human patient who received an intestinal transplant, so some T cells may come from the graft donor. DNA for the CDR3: TGCACCAGCAGCCAAAGGGAGACCCAGTACTTC. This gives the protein CTSSQRETQYF.